The rows below give T cell receptor beta chains drawn from one sample of a study of TIL therapy for anti-PD-1-resistant metastatic lung cancer. Assay: immunoSEQ multiplex PCR; the TCRdb copy retains only in-frame clones and omits some. The data hold 95,000 or so clones, with around three fifths observed a single time. The input for sequencing was tumor tissue, taken at baseline. The receptors stem from a person aged 25-79 years with non-small cell lung cancer. CDR3s include the opening cysteine and the closing phenylalanine or tryptophan. A D gene is named only where the DNA matches it firmly. Expanded clones get a size class; other rows say once, few or many, or leave the size out.

CDR3aa	CDR3nt	abundance	d_gene	v_gene	j_gene
CASSFGYRGRKNEKLFF	TGTGCCAGCAGCTTCGGTTACAGGGGGCGAAAGAATGAAAAACTGTTTTTT	.	TRBD1	TRBV11-2	TRBJ1-4
CASGRTGTYEQYF	TGTGCCAGTGGGAGAACAGGAACCTACGAGCAGTACTTC	few	.	TRBV28	TRBJ2-7
CATSAGSLMNTEAFF	TGTGCCACCAGTGCCGGGAGTCTCATGAACACTGAAGCTTTCTTT	once	.	TRBV24-1	TRBJ1-1
CASTIPGGAGELFF	TGTGCCAGTACCATCCCAGGGGGGGCGGGTGAGCTGTTTTTT	.	.	TRBV19	TRBJ2-2
CASSLQATGELFF	TGTGCCAGCAGTTTACAGGCCACCGGGGAGCTGTTTTTT	few	.	TRBV12-3/TRBV12-4	TRBJ2-2
CASSLRTQPDNEQFF	TGTGCCAGCAGCCTACGGACTCAGCCTGATAATGAGCAGTTCTTC	.	.	TRBV9	TRBJ2-1
CASSRQGGGANVLTF	TGTGCCAGCAGCCGTCAGGGAGGAGGGGCCAACGTCCTGACTTTC	.	.	TRBV7-9	TRBJ2-6
CASSVVLNYGYTF	TGTGCCAGCAGCGTAGTTCTTAACTATGGCTACACCTTC	.	.	TRBV9	TRBJ1-2
CASSPGGYQPQHF	TGTGCCAGCTCACCAGGGGGGTATCAGCCCCAGCATTTT	.	.	TRBV18	TRBJ1-5
CASSESGEGYQPQHF	TGTGCCAGCAGTGAATCCGGGGAGGGCTACCAGCCCCAGCATTTT	many	.	TRBV6-1	TRBJ1-5
CASSRGQYNSPLHF	TGTGCCAGCAGTCGCGGACAGTATAATTCACCCCTCCACTTT	.	.	TRBV7-2	TRBJ1-6
CASSLVMGQPNTEAFF	TGTGCCAGCAGCTTAGTAATGGGACAGCCGAACACTGAAGCTTTCTTT	.	TRBD1	TRBV11-2	TRBJ1-1
CASSQGGSDSRYQPQHF	TGCGCCAGCAGCCAAGGAGGGTCCGACTCGAGATATCAGCCCCAGCATTTT	.	.	TRBV4-3	TRBJ1-5
CASRSGTGWTGELFF	TGCGCCAGCAGATCCGGGACAGGGTGGACCGGGGAGCTGTTTTTT	.	TRBD1	TRBV5-1	TRBJ2-2
CASSRSNAIRLGETQYF	TGTGCCAGCAGCCGCTCTAACGCAATAAGGCTTGGCGAGACCCAGTACTTC	.	.	TRBV14	TRBJ2-5
CASSPTLGDTDTQYF	TGTGCCAGCAGCCCTACGTTGGGGGACACAGATACGCAGTATTTT	.	.	TRBV9	TRBJ2-3
CSARGGASNQPQHF	TGCAGTGCTCGTGGGGGGGCCAGCAATCAGCCCCAGCATTTT	.	.	TRBV20-1	TRBJ1-5
CASSRTLSNTEAFF	TGTGCCAGCAGCCGGACACTTTCGAACACTGAAGCTTTCTTT	.	.	TRBV6-5	TRBJ1-1
CASSYRPGQGNYGYTF	TGTGCCAGCAGTTACAGACCGGGACAGGGAAACTATGGCTACACCTTC	.	TRBD1	TRBV6-6	TRBJ1-2
CASSLAQGAGAEAFF	TGCGCCAGCAGCTTGGCCCAGGGGGCCGGGGCTGAAGCTTTCTTT	.	TRBD1	TRBV5-1	TRBJ1-1
CASSLGTGAKNTGELFF	TGCGCCAGCAGCTTGGGGACAGGGGCCAAGAACACCGGGGAGCTGTTTTTT	.	TRBD1	TRBV5-1	TRBJ2-2
CASSGTSGGAHEQFF	TGTGCCAGCAGCGGGACTAGCGGGGGGGCTCATGAGCAGTTCTTC	.	TRBD2	TRBV7-2	TRBJ2-1
CSASGPVVNEKLFF	TGCAGTGCTAGTGGACCTGTCGTTAATGAAAAACTGTTTTTT	.	.	TRBV20-1	TRBJ1-4
CASTLRVGHRRETQYF	TGTGCCAGCACCTTGAGGGTGGGACACCGTCGAGAGACCCAGTACTTC	few	.	TRBV5-6	TRBJ2-5
CASSIGAGSTDTQYF	TGTGCCAGTAGTATTGGGGCTGGTAGCACAGATACGCAGTATTTT	.	.	TRBV19	TRBJ2-3
CASSSGPTDTQYF	TGTGCCAGCAGTTCGGGACCCACAGATACGCAGTATTTT	once	.	TRBV6-2/TRBV6-3	TRBJ2-3
CASSLFGTGAPYGYTF	TGTGCCAGCAGTTTATTCGGGACAGGGGCCCCATATGGCTACACCTTC	.	TRBD1	TRBV28	TRBJ1-2
CASSLGTERAEAFF	TGTGCCAGCAGCTTAGGCACAGAAAGGGCTGAAGCTTTCTTT	once	.	TRBV7-9	TRBJ1-1
CASSKKPSPAGGLYEQYF	TGTGCCAGCAGCAAAAAGCCCTCCCCAGCGGGAGGGCTGTACGAGCAGTACTTC	once	.	TRBV21-1	TRBJ2-7
CASSYPTGQSNEQFF	TGTGCCAGCAGTTACCCTACCGGACAGTCGAATGAGCAGTTCTTC	.	.	TRBV6-2/TRBV6-3	TRBJ2-1
CASSEAQGVAGNTIYF	TGTGCCAGCAGCGAGGCTCAGGGGGTGGCTGGAAACACCATATATTTT	.	TRBD1	TRBV9	TRBJ1-3
CASSQVGVGRQETQYF	TGCGCCAGCAGCCAAGTTGGGGTAGGACGCCAAGAGACCCAGTACTTC	.	.	TRBV4-3	TRBJ2-5
CASSLSKGENYGYTF	TGTGCCAGCAGTTTATCGAAAGGAGAAAACTATGGCTACACCTTC	.	.	TRBV27	TRBJ1-2
CASSRLAGENGELFF	TGTGCCAGCAGCCGACTAGCGGGAGAGAACGGGGAGCTGTTTTTT	.	TRBD2	TRBV3-1/TRBV3-2	TRBJ2-2
CASSLDRGPGNTIYF	TGTGCCAGCAGCTTAGACAGGGGGCCTGGAAACACCATATATTTT	.	TRBD1	TRBV7-6	TRBJ1-3
CASSLEGVLLMNTEAFF	TGTGCCAGCAGCTTAGAGGGGGTTTTGCTGATGAACACTGAAGCTTTCTTT	.	.	TRBV11-2	TRBJ1-1
CASSVEGASWGGIQYF	TGTGCCAGCAGTGTCGAGGGGGCCTCCTGGGGCGGCATTCAGTACTTC	once	TRBD1	TRBV28	TRBJ2-4
CASSYSGGGGLYEQYF	TGTGCCAGCAGTTACTCCGGGGGAGGGGGCTTATACGAGCAGTACTTC	medium-sized	.	TRBV6-6	TRBJ2-7
CASGSEVGGYTF	TGTGCCAGCGGGTCGGAGGTTGGCGGCTACACCTTC	.	.	TRBV6-4	TRBJ1-2
CASTGDGYNEQFF	TGTGCCAGCACAGGGGACGGCTACAATGAGCAGTTCTTC	.	.	TRBV6-5	TRBJ2-1
CASSLGDLGTGELFF	TGCGCCAGCAGCTTGGGGGACCTCGGGACCGGGGAGCTGTTTTTT	once	.	TRBV5-1	TRBJ2-2
CSANLGGGPVGEKLFF	TGCAGCGCAAACCTCGGGGGGGGTCCGGTAGGGGAAAAACTGTTTTTT	.	.	TRBV29-1	TRBJ1-4
CASSLGGSTADTQYF	TGCGCCAGCAGCTTGGGGGGGAGCACGGCAGATACGCAGTATTTT	once	.	TRBV5-1	TRBJ2-3
CASSSYTDTQYF	TGTGCCAGCAGCTCCTACACAGATACGCAGTATTTT	few	.	TRBV7-2	TRBJ2-3
CASSLNHPSTDTQYF	TGCGCCAGCAGCTTGAACCATCCTAGCACAGATACGCAGTATTTT	.	.	TRBV5-1	TRBJ2-3
CATSDPSGPETQYF	TGTGCCACCAGTGATCCAAGTGGGCCAGAGACCCAGTACTTC	.	.	TRBV24-1	TRBJ2-5
CASSRLAGEYNEQFF	TGCGCCAGCAGCCGACTAGCGGGGGAGTACAATGAGCAGTTCTTC	.	TRBD2	TRBV5-1	TRBJ2-1
CASSPISSNSPLHF	TGTGCCAGCTCACCGATAAGTTCTAATTCACCCCTCCACTTT	few	.	TRBV18	TRBJ1-6
CASSIVFGQSYNEQFF	TGTGCCAGTAGTATAGTTTTTGGACAATCCTACAATGAGCAGTTCTTC	.	.	TRBV19	TRBJ2-1
CASSLAGQGTQYF	TGTGCCAGCAGCTTAGCCGGACAGGGGACCCAGTACTTC	.	TRBD1	TRBV7-2	TRBJ2-5
CASSPGGSSYNEQFF	TGTGCCAGCAGTCCAGGGGGGAGCTCCTACAATGAGCAGTTCTTC	.	.	TRBV7-3	TRBJ2-1